The 9 T cell receptor beta chains below come from one sample, sequenced in a study of neoadjuvant anti-PD-1 for oral cavity cancer. Time point indicated: after neoadjuvant nivolumab, at surgical resection. Using immunoSEQ multiplex PCR, the repertoire was profiled, and TCRdb retains in-frame clones only, with some absent. This table has around 35,000 clones, around 40% appearing once. The source material was tumor tissue, sampled after nivolumab (anti-PD-1) treatment. These receptors all stem from a person between 40 and 85 years old with oral cavity squamous cell carcinoma.

This chain joins TRBV7-9 and TRBJ2-7; D gene uncertain. Germline V CDR1 and CDR2: SEHNR, FQNEAQ (reference sequence). The CDR3 has 14 residues. The V gene lost 2 bases and the J gene lost 3 bases, with 11 bases spanning the gap. CDR3 bases: TGTGCCAGCAGCTTATCTGGCGCCAGCTACGAGCAGTACTTC. Encoded protein: CASSLSGASYEQYF. Variable domain in full (rest from reference TRBV7-9 and TRBJ2-7): DTGVSQNPRHKITKRGQNVTFRCDPISEHNRLYWYRQTLGQGPEFLTYFQNEAQLEKSRLLSDRFSAERPKGSFSTLEIQRTEQGDSAMYLCASSLSGASYEQYFGPGTRLTVT.

This sequence joins TRBV6-1 and TRBJ1-1; D is uncertain. The V gene's germline CDR1 is MNHNS and CDR2 SASEGT. The CDR3 is 14 amino acids. The V and J ends lost 3 bases and 0 bases respectively, with 8 bases between them. CDR3 nucleotide sequence: TGTGCCAGCAGTGAGCTGCCCATGAACACTGAAGCTTTCTTT. This sequence encodes CASSELPMNTEAFF.

This clone has a handful of counts. J is TRBJ2-5 and V is TRBV29-1, with a tentative D call TRBD2 (5 bases). Trimming left V 3 bases short and J 1 base short, with 12 bases between. CDR3 length equals 14 residues. Germline V gene data show CDR1 as SQVTM and CDR2 as ANQGSEA. CDR3 loop: CSVEAGYSQETQYF. CDR3 coding DNA: TGCAGCGTTGAGGCGGGTTACAGCCAAGAGACCCAGTACTTC. Based on the CDR3 plus reference TRBV29-1 and TRBJ2-5, the full variable domain is SAVISQKPSRDICQRGTSLTIQCQVDSQVTMMFWYRQQPGQSLTLIATANQGSEATYESGFVIDKFPISRPNLTFSTLTVSNMSPEDSSIYLCSVEAGYSQETQYFGPGTRLLVL.

This clone was seen ten or more times. The V and J genes are TRBV7-3 and TRBJ2-3, with 8 bases lining up with TRBD1. The length of the CDR3 is 16 residues. Germline CDR1 and CDR2: SGHTA and FQGTGA. The ends lost 5 bases at V and 8 bases at J; junction bases unmatched: 15. The CDR3 region is CASSPTQGAGYATQYF. The CDR3 nucleotides read TGTGCCAGCAGCCCGACCCAGGGGGCTGGGTACGCTACGCAGTATTTT.

V gene TRBV6-5 combines with J gene TRBJ2-7, with a tentative D call TRBD2 (5 bases). The germline CDR1 and CDR2 sequences are MNHEY and SVGAGI. V gave up 0 bases and J gave up 7 bases, with 16 bases separating them. CDR3 size: 15 residues. CDR3 in amino acids: CASSYSLNQPGEQYF. In nucleotides, the CDR3 is TGTGCCAGCAGTTACTCTTTAAACCAACCGGGAGAGCAGTACTTC.

V gene TRBV5-6 combines with J gene TRBJ2-5; D perhaps matches TRBD2 (5 bases). The germline gives CDR1 SGHDT, CDR2 YYEEEE. The CDR3 has 15 residues. Trimming took off 0 bases at V and 1 base at J, with 10 bases between the two ends. The CDR3 protein is CASSLAVGVQETQYF. CDR3 in DNA: TGTGCCAGCAGCTTGGCCGTCGGGGTCCAAGAGACCCAGTACTTC.

The chain employs TRBV6-1 and TRBJ2-1; TRBD1 agrees at 7 bases. V trimming: 6 bases; J trimming: 5 bases; junction bases outside the gene matches: 4. The germline V gene encodes CDR1 MNHNS and CDR2 SASEGT. The CDR3 extends over 13 amino acids. CDR3: CASRRDRNNEQFF. CDR3 DNA: TGTGCCAGCAGGAGGGACAGAAACAATGAGCAGTTCTTC.

The chain joins TRBV7-2 to TRBJ2-7; no reliable D call. Trimming removed 4 bases from V and 6 bases from J, with 16 bases in between. The CDR3 totals 14 residues. The V gene's germline CDR1 is SGHTA and CDR2 FQGNSA. In DNA form, the CDR3 reads TGTGCCAGCAGCTCCAGGAGAACCACGGCCGAGCAGTACTTC. Translating gives CASSSRRTTAEQYF.

The chain couples TRBV28 to TRBJ1-2, with unresolved D. The V end lost 5 bases, the J end lost 8 bases, and 12 bases lay between the germline ends. CDR3 length: 12 amino acids. Germline V gene sequence: CDR1 MDHEN, CDR2 SYDVKM. The CDR3 DNA is TGTGCCAGCAGTGAGGAGCCCCGAGGCTACACCTTC. The encoded protein is CASSEEPRGYTF.